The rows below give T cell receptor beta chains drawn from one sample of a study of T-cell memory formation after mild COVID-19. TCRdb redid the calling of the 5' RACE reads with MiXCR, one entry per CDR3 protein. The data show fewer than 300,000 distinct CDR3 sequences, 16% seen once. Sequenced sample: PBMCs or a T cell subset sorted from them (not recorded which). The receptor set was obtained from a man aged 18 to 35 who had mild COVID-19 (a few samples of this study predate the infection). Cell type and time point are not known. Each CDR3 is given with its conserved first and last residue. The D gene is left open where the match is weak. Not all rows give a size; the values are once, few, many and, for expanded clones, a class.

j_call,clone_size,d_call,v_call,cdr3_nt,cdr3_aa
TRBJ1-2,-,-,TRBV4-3,TGCGCCAGCAGCCAAGATTGGAACGGCTATGGCTACACCTTC,CASSQDWNGYGYTF
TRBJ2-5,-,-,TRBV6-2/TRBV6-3,TGTGCCAGCAGACAGGTATCAAGTCGGGAGACCCAGTACTTC,CASRQVSSRETQYF
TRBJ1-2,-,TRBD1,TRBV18,TGTGCCAGCTCACCACAGGGGACAGGGGGCTACTATGGCTACACCTTC,CASSPQGTGGYYGYTF
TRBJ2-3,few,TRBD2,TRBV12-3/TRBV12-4,TGTGCCAGCAGTTTCACGCGGGGGGGCACAGATACGCAGTATTTT,CASSFTRGGTDTQYF
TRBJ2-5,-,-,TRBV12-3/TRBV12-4,TGTGCCAGCAGTGTTCAGGGATCAGAGACCCAGTACTTC,CASSVQGSETQYF
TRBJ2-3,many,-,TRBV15,TGTGCCACCAGCAGAGATAGGGTAGATACGCAGTATTTT,CATSRDRVDTQYF
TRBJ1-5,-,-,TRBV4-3,TGCGCCAGCAGCCAATATAACCTAGAGGATCAGCCCCAGCATTTT,CASSQYNLEDQPQHF
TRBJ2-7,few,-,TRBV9,TGTGCCAGCAGCGTAGGTTCAGGACCCTACGAGCAGTACTTC,CASSVGSGPYEQYF
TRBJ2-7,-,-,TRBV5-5,TGTGCCAGCAGCTCCTTACGGAACAGCGCCTACGAGCAGTACTTC,CASSSLRNSAYEQYF
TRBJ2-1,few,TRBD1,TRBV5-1,TGCGCCAGCAGCCTTGGGTCGGACAGGGGTGATGAGCAGTTCTTC,CASSLGSDRGDEQFF
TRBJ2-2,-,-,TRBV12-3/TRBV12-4,TGTGCCAGCAGGCGGAGGCTGAACACCGGGGAGCTGTTTTTT,CASRRRLNTGELFF
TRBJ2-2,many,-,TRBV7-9,TGTGCCAGCAGCTTCGGTAGAGGTCTCCTATACACCGGGGAGCTGTTTTTT,CASSFGRGLLYTGELFF
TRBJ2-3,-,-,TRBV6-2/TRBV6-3,TGTGCCAGCAGTTACCCGCTCGATACGCAGTATTTT,CASSYPLDTQYF
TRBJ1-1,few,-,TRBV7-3,TGTGCCAGCAGCCCCTTGGGGGGGTCACGGAACACTGAAGCTTTCTTT,CASSPLGGSRNTEAFF
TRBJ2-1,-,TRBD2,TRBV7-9,TGTGCCAGCAGCCCAACTAGCGGGAGTAGGAGCTCCTACAATGAGCAGTTCTTC,CASSPTSGSRSSYNEQFF
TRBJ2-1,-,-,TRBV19,TGTGCCAGTAGTATGTGGCCTGGAGATGAGCAGTTCTTC,CASSMWPGDEQFF
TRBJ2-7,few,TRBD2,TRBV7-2,TGTGCCAGCAGCAGCCCCTCTAGCGGGGGTACCTACGAGCAGTACTTC,CASSSPSSGGTYEQYF
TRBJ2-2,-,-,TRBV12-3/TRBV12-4,TGTGCCAGCAGTTTTCCGGGTCGGGGGGAGCTGTTTTTT,CASSFPGRGELFF
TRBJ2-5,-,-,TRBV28,TGTGTCGCCTCGGAAGTGGATAGCCAAGAGACCCAGTACTTC,CVASEVDSQETQYF
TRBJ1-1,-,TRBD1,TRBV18,TGTGCCAGCTCACCGCAACAGGGGGCGAACACTGAAGCTTTCTTT,CASSPQQGANTEAFF
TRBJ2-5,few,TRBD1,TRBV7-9,TGTGCCAGCAGCCTCTCACGGACAGGGACGGAAGAGACCCAGTACTTC,CASSLSRTGTEETQYF
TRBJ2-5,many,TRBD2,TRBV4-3,TGCGCCAGCAGCCCGTCACTAGCGACCGAGACCCAGTACTTC,CASSPSLATETQYF
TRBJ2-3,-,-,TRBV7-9,TGTGCCAGCAGCACCCGAGGGCGCGGGGCTGAGGATACGCAGTATTTT,CASSTRGRGAEDTQYF
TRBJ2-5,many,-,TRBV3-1,TGTGCCAGCAGCCAAGATCCAGGGCGGGAGACCCAGTACTTC,CASSQDPGRETQYF
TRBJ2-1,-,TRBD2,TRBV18,TGTGCCAGCTCAATAGCGGGGGTTGAGCAGTTCTTC,CASSIAGVEQFF
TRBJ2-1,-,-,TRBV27,TGTGCCAGTCAACGGGGGGCGCATGAGCAGTTCTTC,CASQRGAHEQFF
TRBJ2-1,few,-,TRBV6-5,TGTGCCAGCAGTTACTCGGGGGAACGTGAGCAGTTCTTC,CASSYSGEREQFF
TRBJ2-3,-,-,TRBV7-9,TGTGCCAGCAGCTCCGTAACCGGCACAGATACGCAGTATTTT,CASSSVTGTDTQYF
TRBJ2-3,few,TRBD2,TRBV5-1,TGCGCCAGCAGCGGTGGACTAGCGGGGGCCGGAGATACGCAGTATTTT,CASSGGLAGAGDTQYF
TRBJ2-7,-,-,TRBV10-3,TGTGCCATCAGTGAGCCCCCCGCCTACGAGCAGTACTTC,CAISEPPAYEQYF
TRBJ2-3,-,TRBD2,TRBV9,TGTGCCAGCAGCGCCCTAGCGGGGGGGCATTCAGATACGCAGTATTTT,CASSALAGGHSDTQYF
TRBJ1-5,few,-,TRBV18,TGTGCCAGCTCACCCGGGACGGTCTCCGGTCAGCCCCAGCATTTT,CASSPGTVSGQPQHF
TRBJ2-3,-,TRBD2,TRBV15,TGTGCCACCAGAAGAGATTCCCTAGCGGGGGGTCATACGCAGTATTTT,CATRRDSLAGGHTQYF
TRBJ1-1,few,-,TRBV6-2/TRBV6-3,TGTGCCAGCAGGCGGGAGGGGTACACTGAAGCTTTCTTT,CASRREGYTEAFF
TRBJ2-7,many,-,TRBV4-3,TGCGCCAGCAGCCGAGTGGCGGGACCAACAACCTACGAGCAGTACTTC,CASSRVAGPTTYEQYF
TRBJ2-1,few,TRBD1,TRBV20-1,TGCAGTGCAAAGCCGGGACAGGGAATAAATGAGCAGTTCTTC,CSAKPGQGINEQFF
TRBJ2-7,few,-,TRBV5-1,TGCGCCAGCAGCTTGGTGCCGGGGTCGGGCGAGCAGTACTTC,CASSLVPGSGEQYF
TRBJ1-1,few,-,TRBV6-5,TGTGCCAGCAGTTACTCTGCAGGGACTGGCACTGAAGCTTTCTTT,CASSYSAGTGTEAFF
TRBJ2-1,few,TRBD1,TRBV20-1,TGCAGTGCTCTAGCCAGACAGGGCTCCTACAATGAGCAGTTCTTC,CSALARQGSYNEQFF
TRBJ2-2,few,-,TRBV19,TGTGCCAGTAGTAACAGGGCCACCGGGGAGCTGTTTTTT,CASSNRATGELFF
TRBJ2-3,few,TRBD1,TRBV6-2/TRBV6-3,TGTGCCAGCAGTTACTCGATAGCAGACAGGGGGCCATCGGATACGCAGTATTTT,CASSYSIADRGPSDTQYF